This T cell receptor beta chain is from a study of T cells expressing NK-cell markers. Germline V gene lookup returns CDR1 KGHSH and CDR2 LQKENI. This CDR3 contains 15 residues. UMIs were included in TCR beta cDNA generated by 5'RACE template switching. From its re-call of the 5' RACE reads, TCRdb lists each CDR3 protein once, without DNA. The table for this sample gives some 600,000 distinct CDR3 sequences. This rearrangement joins TRBV18 to TRBJ2-3; the TRBD1 assignment by TCRdb is unverifiable without DNA. The sequence was obtained from a man aged 18 to 29 in good health. Sequenced input: blood T cells: a sorted CD56 or NKG2C T cell subset, CD4+ or CD8+ T cells, or bulk PBMC T cells (not recorded which). CDR3 residues: CASSPRSGSTDTQYF.